Listed here are 26 T cell receptor beta chains from one sample, sequenced in a study of blood T cell repertoires in COVID-19. Produced via immunoSEQ multiplex PCR; TCRdb's table is partial and in-frame only. The repertoire consists of around 120,000 clones, with over 70% occurring once and the leading ten covering 5.5% to 6%. Sequencing input: peripheral blood. The receptor source for this set is a man at least 80 years old with active or convalescent COVID-19.

V and J are TRBV4-3 and TRBJ1-5; no firm D call. V was trimmed by 1 base and J by 0 bases, leaving 10 bases between them. The CDR3 contains 16 residues. The germline V gene encodes CDR1 LGHNA and CDR2 YSLEER. The CDR3 DNA follows: TGCGCCAGCAGCCAAGGCCCAGATTATAGCAATCAGCCCCAGCATTTT. It codes for CASSQGPDYSNQPQHF.

The chain uses TRBV5-6 and TRBJ1-5, with D uncertain. Trimming pared 4 bases from V and 6 bases from J, leaving 20 bases between. CDR3 length: 16 residues. Germline V gene sequence: CDR1 SGHDT, CDR2 YYEEEE. CDR3 nucleotides: TGTGCCAGCAGCACCTCTGGGCAGTCCCGGGGTCAGCCCCAGCATTTT. Protein product: CASSTSGQSRGQPQHF.

The chain couples TRBV4-3 to TRBJ1-6; D gene unclear. This CDR3 contains 13 residues. The germline V gene encodes CDR1 LGHNA and CDR2 YSLEER. Trimming pared 0 bases from V and 9 bases from J, leaving 6 bases between. CDR3 residues: CASSQDLSSPLHF. Written as DNA, the CDR3 is TGCGCCAGCAGCCAAGATCTTAGTTCACCCCTCCACTTT.

This chain links TRBV20-1 with TRBJ2-7; possibly TRBD2 for D (5 bases). Germline loops: CDR1 DFQATT, CDR2 SNEGSKA (reference sequence). V lost 6 bases and J 5 bases, leaving 11 bases between the germline ends. This CDR3 is 11 amino acids long. CDR3 in DNA: TGCAGTGCCTCGGAGAGGGACGAGCAGTACTTC. Translating it yields CSASERDEQYF.

The CDR3 region has the DNA TGTGCCAGCAGCTTCGACCGGGTCTCATATTCACCCCTCCACTTT. It codes for CASSFDRVSYSPLHF. The chain recombines TRBV21-1 with TRBJ1-6. TRBV21-1 is tagged as a pseudogene. The CDR3 contains 15 residues.

The chain uses TRBV12-3 or TRBV12-4 and TRBJ1-2, with 10 bases lining up with TRBD1. After removal of 5 bases from V and 7 bases from J, the junction contained 4 bases not matched to a gene. The CDR3 has 13 residues. The CDR3 DNA reads TGTGCCAGCAGTCTGGGACAGGGGTTTGGCTACACCTTC. Residues: CASSLGQGFGYTF.

This clone was detected only a few times. This chain connects TRBV7-6 to TRBJ2-3; TRBD1 matches at 8 bases. Losses at the gene ends were 5 bases for V and 3 bases for J; bases not matched to a gene: 10. The CDR3 contains 16 residues. Germline CDR1 and CDR2: SGHVS and FNYEAQ. The CDR3 loop is CASSLLGTGPTDTQYF. In DNA, the CDR3 is TGTGCCAGCAGCCTTCTAGGGACAGGACCAACAGATACGCAGTATTTT.

This clone was found a few times. V usage is TRBV7-8 and J usage is TRBJ1-2; 7 bases agree with TRBD1. The CDR3 covers 14 residues. Unmatched junction bases numbered 3, after V lost 4 bases and J lost 1 base. CDR1 SGHVS and CDR2 FQNEAQ come from the germline V gene. Written as DNA, the CDR3 is TGTGCCAGCAGCTACGGACAGGATAACTATGGCTACACCTTC. This sequence encodes CASSYGQDNYGYTF.

This clone has only a few counts. The chain links TRBV19 to TRBJ1-4; 9 nucleotides match TRBD1. With V trimmed by 7 bases and J by 8 bases, 11 bases remained unmatched. CDR1 and CDR2 (germline): LNHDA, SQIVND (reference sequence). CDR3 size: 15 residues. CDR3 bases: TGTGCCAGTAACACATGGGGACAGGGAGACGAAAAACTGTTTTTT. It yields the protein CASNTWGQGDEKLFF.

This clone appeared once. The genes are TRBV12-3 or TRBV12-4 and TRBJ2-1; 8 bases line up with TRBD2. CDR3 length equals 12 residues. V dropped 4 bases and J dropped 14; count of bases not matched to a gene: 7. CDR3 DNA: TGTGCCAGCAGTTCCAGACTAGCGCGGAAGTTCTTC. Translated, it gives CASSSRLARKFF.

The chain uses TRBV7-2 and TRBJ1-1; the D gene is possibly TRBD1 (6 bases). Germline CDR1 reads SGHTA; CDR2 reads FQGNSA. The CDR3 consists of 16 residues. V was clipped by 5 bases and J by 0 bases, with 16 bases between them. The CDR3 here is CASSKYQTGLNTEAFF. For the CDR3, the DNA is TGTGCCAGCAGCAAATACCAGACAGGTTTGAACACTGAAGCTTTCTTT.

CDR3 sequence reads: CASSLAGQAQFF. CDR3 coding DNA: TGTGCCAGCAGCTTAGCTGGACAGGCGCAGTTCTTC. The V and J genes are TRBV7-9 and TRBJ2-1, with 7 positions matching TRBD1. The CDR3 length is 12 residues. The germline gives CDR1 SEHNR, CDR2 FQNEAQ (reference sequence). Trimming removed 0 bases from V and 12 bases from J; junction bases left unmatched: 2.

The chain joins TRBV5-4 to TRBJ1-2, with D maybe TRBD1 (6 bases). V was shortened by 0 bases and J by 8 bases, with 8 bases between the two germline ends. CDR1 SGHNT and CDR2 YYREEE come from the germline V gene (reference sequence). The CDR3 contains 12 residues. The CDR3 spells CASSLGGLGYTF. The CDR3 DNA reads TGTGCCAGCAGCTTGGGGGGGCTCGGCTACACCTTC. The variable domain in full, with the rest retrieved from reference TRBV5-4 and TRBJ1-2, is ETGVTQSPTHLIKTRGQQVTLRCSSQSGHNTVSWYQQALGQGPQFIFQYYREEENGRGNFPPRFSGLQFPNYSSELNVNALELDDSALYLCASSLGGLGYTFGSGTRLTVV.

This clone was seen a handful of times. CDR3: CASSGSGGNTIYF. As DNA, the CDR3 is TGTGCCAGCAGCGGTAGCGGCGGAAACACCATATATTTT. The V gene is TRBV7-9, the J gene TRBJ1-3, with D hard to call. The germline CDR1 and CDR2 sequences are SEHNR and FQNEAQ (reference sequence). The CDR3 runs to 13 residues. Trimming took 5 bases from V and 4 from J, leaving 9 bases between them.

The chain is built from TRBV27 and TRBJ1-2, with 12 positions matching TRBD1. Germline values: CDR1 MNHEY, CDR2 SMNVEV (reference sequence). There are 13 residues in the CDR3. Trimming took 6 bases from V and 10 from J; bases not matched to a gene: 6. The CDR3 is CASRPGQGAAYTF. In DNA form, the CDR3 reads TGTGCCAGCAGGCCGGGACAGGGGGCGGCCTACACCTTC.

The V and J genes are TRBV3-1 (or the pseudogene TRBV3-2) and TRBJ1-1; D gene uncertain. Trimming removed 1 base at V and 7 bases at J, with 10 bases between. This CDR3 has 13 residues. Germline-derived CDR1 and CDR2 are LGHDT and YNNKEL (reference sequence). CDR3 loop: CASSQGGGLEAFF. The CDR3 nucleotides are TGTGCCAGCAGCCAAGGGGGTGGACTTGAAGCTTTCTTT.

This chain connects TRBV28 to TRBJ1-2; 11 bases agree with TRBD1. The CDR3 spans 17 residues. Looked up from germline, CDR1 is MDHEN and CDR2 is SYDVKM. With V trimmed by 7 bases and J by 13 bases, 23 bases remained unmatched. The DNA for the CDR3 is TGTGCCAGCACTCACCGCGGGTCGGACAGGGGGCAGGGAGTGGGCACCTTC. Its translation: CASTHRGSDRGQGVGTF.

The chain joins TRBV7-3 to TRBJ2-5; 12 bases line up with TRBD2. The J segment lost 2 bases and the V segment lost 5 bases, leaving 3 bases of the junction unmatched. The V gene's germline CDR1 is SGHTA and CDR2 FQGTGA. This CDR3 spans 15 amino acids. The CDR3 is CASSLGTSGQETQYF. CDR3 coding DNA: TGTGCCAGCAGCCTAGGGACTAGCGGGCAAGAGACCCAGTACTTC.

The rearrangement links TRBV5-1 to TRBJ1-3; tentative D call: TRBD1 (6 bases). Germline V gene sequence: CDR1 SGHRS, CDR2 YFSETQ. Between the trimmed V and J ends, which lost 4 bases and 4 bases, there was a span of 12 bases. The CDR3 consists of 14 residues. CDR3 sequence: CASSGSGDGNTIYF. The CDR3 bases are TGCGCCAGCAGCGGGTCAGGGGACGGAAACACCATATATTTT.

The rearrangement uses TRBV5-1 and TRBJ1-2; 7 nucleotides agree with TRBD1. CDR1 SGHRS and CDR2 YFSETQ come from the germline V gene. The CDR3 runs to 13 residues. Trimming removed 4 bases from V and 2 bases from J; junction bases left unmatched: 2. CDR3 sequence reads: CASSPGQNYGYTF. CDR3 bases: TGCGCCAGCAGCCCGGGACAGAACTATGGCTACACCTTC.

This chain links TRBV19 with TRBJ2-2, with 10 nucleotides matching TRBD1. Trimming at V came to 4 bases and at J to 7 bases, leaving 9 bases not matched to a gene. The CDR3 contains 16 residues. The germline CDR1 and CDR2 sequences are LNHDA and SQIVND (reference sequence). The CDR3 loop reads CASSNPGQGFFGELFF. The CDR3 DNA reads as TGTGCCAGTAGTAATCCGGGACAGGGGTTTTTCGGGGAGCTGTTTTTT.

This chain connects TRBV6-6 to TRBJ1-2, with D possibly being TRBD1 (6 bases). The CDR3 has 14 residues. Trimming cost V 6 bases and J 8 bases, with 19 bases left between them. The germline V gene encodes CDR1 MNHNY and CDR2 SVGAGI (reference sequence). Written as DNA, the CDR3 is TGTGCCAGCAGGAAGACAGGTCGCTTAGAGGGCTACACCTTC. Its translation is CASRKTGRLEGYTF.

The rearrangement uses TRBV6-5 and TRBJ1-1; 11 bases fit TRBD1. The trim removed 6 bases at V and 6 bases at J, leaving 9 bases unmatched. CDR3 size: 15 residues. Germline V gene sequence: CDR1 MNHEY, CDR2 SVGAGI. The CDR3 loop reads CASRRTGGSLAEAFF. CDR3 nucleotides: TGTGCCAGCAGACGGACAGGGGGCTCCCTAGCTGAAGCTTTCTTT.

This clone appeared once. This chain uses TRBV5-4 with TRBJ1-2; 10 bases are shared with TRBD1. Germline CDR1 is SGHNT and CDR2 is YYREEE (reference sequence). The CDR3 length is 15 residues. Trimming at V came to 4 bases and at J to 7 bases, leaving 10 bases not matched to a gene. The CDR3 DNA reads as TGTGCCAGCAGCGGTCGGGACAGGGGTGAGGCTGGCTACACCTTC. It codes for CASSGRDRGEAGYTF.

The rearrangement joins TRBV28 to TRBJ2-3; no clear D gene. Trimming removed 2 bases at V and 0 bases at J, with 6 bases between. This CDR3 comprises 14 residues. Germline CDR1 MDHEN, CDR2 SYDVKM. The CDR3 nucleotides read TGTGCCAGCAGTTTACCTTCTAGCACAGATACGCAGTATTTT. Translating gives CASSLPSSTDTQYF. Together with reference TRBV28 and TRBJ2-3, the CDR3 gives the full variable domain: DVKVTQSSRYLVKRTGEKVFLECVQDMDHENMFWYRQDPGLGLRLIYFSYDVKMKEKGDIPEGYSVSREKKERFSLILESASTNQTSMYLCASSLPSSTDTQYFGPGTRLTVL.

The V gene is TRBV11-3, the J gene TRBJ2-1; the D is unclear. This CDR3 region has 12 residues. The V end was cut by 5 bases, the J end by 3 bases, with 5 bases between. The V gene's germline CDR1 is SGHNT and CDR2 YENEEA. The CDR3, as DNA: TGTGCCAGCAGCATTTACTACAATGAGCAGTTCTTC. Encoded protein: CASSIYYNEQFF.